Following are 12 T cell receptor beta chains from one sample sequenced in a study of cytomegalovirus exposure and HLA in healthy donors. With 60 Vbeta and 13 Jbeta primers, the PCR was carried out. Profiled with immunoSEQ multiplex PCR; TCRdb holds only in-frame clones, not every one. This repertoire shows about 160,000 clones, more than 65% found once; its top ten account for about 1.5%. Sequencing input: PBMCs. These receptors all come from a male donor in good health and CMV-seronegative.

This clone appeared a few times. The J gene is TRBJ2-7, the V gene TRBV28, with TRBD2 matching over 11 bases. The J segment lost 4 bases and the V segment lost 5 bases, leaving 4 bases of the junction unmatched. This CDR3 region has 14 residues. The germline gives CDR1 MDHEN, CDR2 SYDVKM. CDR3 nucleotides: TGTGCCAGCAGTCCCGGGACTAGCGGATACGAGCAGTACTTC. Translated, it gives CASSPGTSGYEQYF.

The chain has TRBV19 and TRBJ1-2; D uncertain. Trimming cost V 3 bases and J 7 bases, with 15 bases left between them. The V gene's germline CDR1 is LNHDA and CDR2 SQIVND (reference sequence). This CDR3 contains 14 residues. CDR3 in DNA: TGTGCCAGTAGTATCCAGGACTACTTTCCTGGCTACACCTTC. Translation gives CASSIQDYFPGYTF. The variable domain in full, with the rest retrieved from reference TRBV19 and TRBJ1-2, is DGGITQSPKYLFRKEGQNVTLSCEQNLNHDAMYWYRQDPGQGLRLIYYSQIVNDFQKGDIAEGYSVSREKKESFPLTVTSAQKNPTAFYLCASSIQDYFPGYTFGSGTRLTVV.

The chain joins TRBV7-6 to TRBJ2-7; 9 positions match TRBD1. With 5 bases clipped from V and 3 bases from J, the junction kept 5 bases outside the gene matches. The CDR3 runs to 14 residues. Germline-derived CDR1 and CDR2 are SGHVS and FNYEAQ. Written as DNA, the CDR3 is TGTGCCAGCAGCCATAGGGACAGGGTCTACGAGCAGTACTTC. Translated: CASSHRDRVYEQYF.

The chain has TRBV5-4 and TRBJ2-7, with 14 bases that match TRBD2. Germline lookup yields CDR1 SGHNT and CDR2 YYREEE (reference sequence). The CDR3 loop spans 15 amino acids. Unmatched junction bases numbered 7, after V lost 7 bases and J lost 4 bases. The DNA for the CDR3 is TGTGCCAGCCGGCCCGGGACTAGCGGGGGTTACGAGCAGTACTTC. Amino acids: CASRPGTSGGYEQYF.

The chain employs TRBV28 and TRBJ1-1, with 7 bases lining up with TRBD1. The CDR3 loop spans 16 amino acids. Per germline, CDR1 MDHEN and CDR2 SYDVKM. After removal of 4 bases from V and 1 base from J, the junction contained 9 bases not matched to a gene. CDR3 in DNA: TGTGCCAGCAGTTCAGATATGACAGGGCCGAACACTGAAGCTTTCTTT. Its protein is CASSSDMTGPNTEAFF.

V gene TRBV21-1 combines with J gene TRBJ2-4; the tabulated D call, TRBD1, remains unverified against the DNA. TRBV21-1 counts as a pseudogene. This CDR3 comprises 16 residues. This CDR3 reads CASSTGQGDLGNIQYF. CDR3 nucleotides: TGTGCCAGCAGCACGGGACAGGGCGACCTGGGAAACATTCAGTACTTC.

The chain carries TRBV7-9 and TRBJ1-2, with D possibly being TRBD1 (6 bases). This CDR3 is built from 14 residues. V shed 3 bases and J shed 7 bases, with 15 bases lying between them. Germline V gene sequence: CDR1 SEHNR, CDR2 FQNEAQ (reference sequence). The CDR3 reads CASSLRDRLRGYTF. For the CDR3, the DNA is TGTGCCAGCAGCTTGCGTGACAGGTTGCGTGGCTACACCTTC.

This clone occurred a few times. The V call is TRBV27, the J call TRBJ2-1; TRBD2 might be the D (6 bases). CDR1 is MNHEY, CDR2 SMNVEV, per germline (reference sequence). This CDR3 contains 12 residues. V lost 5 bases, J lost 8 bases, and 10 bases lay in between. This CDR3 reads CASSPSSDEQFF. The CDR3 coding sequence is TGTGCCAGCAGTCCCTCTAGCGATGAGCAGTTCTTC.

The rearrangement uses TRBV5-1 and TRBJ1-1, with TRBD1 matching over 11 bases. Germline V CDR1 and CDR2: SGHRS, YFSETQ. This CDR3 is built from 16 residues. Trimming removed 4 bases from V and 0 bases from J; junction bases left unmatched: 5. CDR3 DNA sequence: TGCGCCAGCAGCCCCAGGACAGGGGGCGTGAACACTGAAGCTTTCTTT. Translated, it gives CASSPRTGGVNTEAFF.

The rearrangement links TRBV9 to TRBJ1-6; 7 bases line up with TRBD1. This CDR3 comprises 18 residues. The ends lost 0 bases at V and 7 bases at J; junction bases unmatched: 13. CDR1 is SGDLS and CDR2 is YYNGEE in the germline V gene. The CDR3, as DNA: TGTGCCAGCAGCGTAGGAGGGGCACAGGGGACTGTAAATTCACCCCTCCACTTT. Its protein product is CASSVGGAQGTVNSPLHF.

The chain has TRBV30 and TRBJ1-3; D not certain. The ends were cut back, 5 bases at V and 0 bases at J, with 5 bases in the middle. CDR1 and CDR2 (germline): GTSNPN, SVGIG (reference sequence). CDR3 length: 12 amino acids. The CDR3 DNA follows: TGTGCCTGGCAGGCCTCTGGAAACACCATATATTTT. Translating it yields CAWQASGNTIYF.

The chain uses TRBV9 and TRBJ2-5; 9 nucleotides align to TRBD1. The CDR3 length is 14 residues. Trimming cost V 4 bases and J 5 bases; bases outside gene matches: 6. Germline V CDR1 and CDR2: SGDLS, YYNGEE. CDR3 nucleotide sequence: TGTGCCAGCAGCTCCTGGACAGGGGAGGAGACCCAGTACTTC. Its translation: CASSSWTGEETQYF.